What follows are 29 T cell receptor beta chains derived from one specimen sequenced in a study of T cells in localized non-small cell lung cancer. Generated by immunoSEQ multiplex PCR, the TCRdb table keeps only in-frame clones and is missing some. Counted here are 1,500 to 2,000 clones, more than 25% occurring once; the ten biggest clones make up 15% to 25%. Sequencing was performed on normal lung tissue next to the tumor, taken before any cancer treatment. All receptors derive from a male donor at least 60 years old with stage I squamous cell lung carcinoma.

V and J are TRBV6-7 and TRBJ2-1, with TRBD2 identical over 12 bases. TRBV6-7 is given ORF status, its function remaining uncertain. This CDR3 region has 14 residues. The V and J ends lost 8 bases and 4 bases, in that order; junction bases with no gene match: 3. CDR3 region: CASLGLAGYNEQFF. DNA of the CDR3: TGTGCCAGCCTTGGACTAGCGGGATACAATGAGCAGTTCTTC.

This clone showed up just a few times. This chain uses TRBV6-8 with TRBJ2-1, with TRBD2 identical over 11 bases. The CDR3 has 20 amino acids. V was pared by 6 bases and J by 0 bases, with 16 bases of the junction left unmatched. Per the germline V gene, CDR1 is MNHGY and CDR2 is SAAAGT. The CDR3 loop reads CASRPTNLAGGRSSYNEQFF. CDR3 bases: TGTGCCAGCAGACCCACGAACTTAGCGGGAGGGAGGAGCTCCTACAATGAGCAGTTCTTC.

The chain couples TRBV19 to TRBJ1-1; possible D gene TRBD1, 5 bases. This CDR3 comprises 13 residues. Germline V gives CDR1 LNHDA, CDR2 SQIVND (reference sequence). V was clipped by 7 bases and J by 4 bases, with 13 bases between them. The CDR3 loop reads CASTTTGGTEAFF. The DNA for the CDR3 is TGTGCCAGTACGACAACTGGGGGCACTGAAGCTTTCTTT.

V is TRBV6-8 and J is TRBJ2-1; D remains unclear. The CDR3 is 12 residues long. Germline CDR1 is MNHGY and CDR2 is SAAAGT. V lost 4 bases, J lost 9 bases, and 10 bases lay in between. The CDR3 DNA follows: TGTGCCAGCAGTTCCCCACCTACTGAGCAGTTCTTC. Its protein is CASSSPPTEQFF.

The chain employs TRBV11-3 and TRBJ2-2; TRBD2 agrees at 11 bases. Germline CDR1 SGHNT, CDR2 YENEEA. The CDR3 spans 17 residues. Trimming removed 6 bases from V and 1 base from J; junction bases left unmatched: 7. The CDR3 loop is CASRRPGLAENTGELFF. The CDR3 DNA is TGTGCCAGCAGACGACCGGGACTAGCGGAGAACACCGGGGAGCTGTTTTTT.

This clone is large within its sample. One junction end disagrees with the germline gene, perhaps due to a read error. The V call is TRBV11-3, the J call TRBJ2-1; 10 nucleotides agree with TRBD2. The CDR3 consists of 14 residues. Germline V gene lookup returns CDR1 SGHNT and CDR2 YENEEA. CDR3 loop: CASSAGLANNEQFF. CDR3 nucleotides: TGTGCTAGCAGCGCGGGACTAGCGAACAATGAGCAGTTCTTC.

The genes are TRBV11-3 and TRBJ2-7, with D possibly TRBD2 on 6 matching bases. Germline CDR1 and CDR2: SGHNT and YENEEA. This CDR3 is built from 14 residues. The V end was cut by 3 bases, the J end by 3 bases, with 12 bases between. This CDR3 is CASSLSGLHYEQYF. Written as DNA, the CDR3 is TGTGCCAGCAGCTTGTCGGGACTCCACTACGAGCAGTACTTC.

This clone was counted a few times. The CDR3 region is CASSRMVGRGNNEKLFF. CDR3 coding DNA: TGTGCCAGCAGCCGGATGGTCGGACGGGGGAATAATGAAAAACTGTTTTTT. The rearrangement links TRBV6-8 to TRBJ1-4; weak D call: TRBD1 (5 bases). Per germline, CDR1 MNHGY and CDR2 SAAAGT. This CDR3 spans 17 amino acids. Trimming stripped 6 bases from V and 4 bases from J, with 21 bases between.

This clone has just a few counts. V and J are TRBV15 and TRBJ1-4; 8 bases are shared with TRBD1. V shed 0 bases and J 0 bases; nucleotides not matched to a gene: 0. Germline V gene lookup returns CDR1 LNHNV and CDR2 YYDKDF (reference sequence). The CDR3 covers 16 residues. This chain's CDR3 is CATSREQGATNEKLFF. CDR3 nucleotide sequence: TGTGCCACCAGCAGAGAACAGGGGGCAACTAATGAAAAACTGTTTTTT.

This clone was observed a handful of times. V is TRBV6-8 and J is TRBJ2-2, with TRBD1 as a possible D gene (5 bases). V was clipped by 2 bases and J by 1 base, with 14 bases between them. Germline CDR1 and CDR2: MNHGY and SAAAGT. CDR3 size: 17 residues. The CDR3 region has the DNA TGTGCCAGCAGTTACGAAATAGGGGTGGGGAACACCGGGGAGCTGTTTTTT. Encoded protein: CASSYEIGVGNTGELFF.

By share of the sample, this clone is medium-sized. Other DNA sequences from this sample encode an identical CDR3 as well. The V gene is TRBV11-3, the J gene TRBJ1-1; 7 bases are a match to TRBD1. Germline CDR1 and CDR2: SGHNT and YENEEA. J gave up 2 bases and V 1 base, and 1 base lay outside the gene matches. The CDR3 is made up of 14 amino acids. This chain's CDR3 is CASSLVGGNTEAFF. The CDR3 region has the DNA TGTGCCAGCAGCTTAGTAGGGGGCAACACTGAAGCTTTCTTT. The full variable domain, rest sourced from reference TRBV11-3 and TRBJ1-1, is EAGVVQSPRYKIIEKKQPVAFWCNPISGHNTLYWYLQNLGQGPELLIRYENEEAVDDSQLPKDRFSAERLKGVDSTLKIQPAELGDSAVYLCASSLVGGNTEAFFGQGTRLTVV.

By share, this clone counts as medium-sized (0.01 to 0.1%). The gene calls are TRBV11-3 and TRBJ2-1; 9 bases fit TRBD2. CDR1 is SGHNT, CDR2 YENEEA, per germline. The CDR3 is 16 amino acids. Trimming at V came to 4 bases and at J to 0 bases, leaving 4 bases not matched to a gene. The CDR3 reads CASSSPSGASYNEQFF. The CDR3 DNA sequence: TGTGCCAGCAGCTCCCCTAGCGGGGCCTCCTACAATGAGCAGTTCTTC.

V gene TRBV6-8 combines with J gene TRBJ1-5; D remains ambiguous. This CDR3 has 16 residues. V was clipped by 1 base and J by 4 bases, with 14 bases between them. The germline gives CDR1 MNHGY, CDR2 SAAAGT. CDR3 in amino acids: CASSYYPRTGNQPQHF. CDR3 in DNA: TGTGCCAGCAGTTACTACCCCCGGACTGGTAATCAGCCCCAGCATTTT.

For the CDR3, the DNA is TGTGCCAGTAGTATGGGGGTAAATGAGCAGTTCTTC. It encodes CASSMGVNEQFF. The chain recombines TRBV19 with TRBJ2-1; D could derive from TRBD1 or TRBD2 (5 bases each). The CDR3 length is 12 residues. In germline, CDR1 is LNHDA, CDR2 SQIVND (reference sequence). The germline V and J ends were trimmed by 3 bases and 7 bases, with 7 bases remaining between them.

The chain uses TRBV18 and TRBJ1-1, with D possibly TRBD1 on 5 matching bases. This CDR3 has 15 residues. CDR1 and CDR2 from the germline V gene are KGHSH and LQKENI. V lost 3 bases, J lost 4 bases, and 15 bases lay in between. Here the CDR3 reads CASSPVTGQSTEAFF. The CDR3 DNA is TGTGCCAGCTCACCCGTTACTGGACAAAGCACTGAAGCTTTCTTT.

The genes are TRBV14 and TRBJ2-1; D is ambiguous. Germline V gene data show CDR1 as SGHDN and CDR2 as FVKESK. Between the trimmed V and J ends, which lost 2 bases and 6 bases, there was a span of 5 bases. The CDR3 covers 12 residues. The CDR3 region is CASSQSRNEQFF. In DNA form, the CDR3 reads TGTGCCAGCAGCCAAAGTCGCAATGAGCAGTTCTTC.

The rearrangement links TRBV30 to TRBJ2-5; D possibly corresponds to TRBD1 (6 bases). V was trimmed by 8 bases and J by 4 bases, leaving 17 bases between them. Per the germline V gene, CDR1 is GTSNPN and CDR2 is SVGIG (reference sequence). The CDR3 is 13 residues long. CDR3 nucleotides: TGTGCCGGGACACAGGGTAGGGGAGAGACCCAGTACTTC. It codes for CAGTQGRGETQYF.

Within the sample, this clone is large. The chain links TRBV30 to TRBJ1-1; the match to TRBD1 covers 7 bases. The CDR3 loop spans 13 amino acids. The trim removed 2 bases at V and 3 bases at J, leaving 3 bases unmatched. Germline CDR1 is GTSNPN and CDR2 is SVGIG (reference sequence). The CDR3, as DNA: TGTGCCTGGAGTCAGGGGGGGGACACTGAAGCTTTCTTT. Encoded protein: CAWSQGGDTEAFF.

This clone appeared a few times. The chain carries TRBV9 and TRBJ1-4, with TRBD1 matching over 7 bases. The CDR3 is 18 residues long. The V segment lost 4 bases and the J segment 0 bases; nucleotides outside the gene matches: 12. Per germline, CDR1 SGDLS and CDR2 YYNGEE. CDR3 residues: CASSIGTDSITTNEKLFF. Written as DNA, the CDR3 is TGTGCCAGCAGCATCGGGACAGACAGCATAACAACTAATGAAAAACTGTTTTTT.

In this sample, this clone turned up a few times. The chain links TRBV19 to TRBJ2-2, with D unresolved. The CDR3 length is 14 residues. The germline V gene encodes CDR1 LNHDA and CDR2 SQIVND (reference sequence). The V and J ends lost 8 bases and 2 bases respectively, with 12 bases between them. CDR3 region: CASAVSRNTGELFF. DNA for the CDR3: TGTGCCAGTGCCGTTTCCCGTAACACCGGGGAGCTGTTTTTT.

This chain uses TRBV29-1 with TRBJ1-2, with TRBD1 matching over 9 bases. Trimming at V came to 5 bases and at J to 7 bases, leaving 8 bases not matched to a gene. The CDR3 covers 13 residues. Germline CDR1 reads SQVTM; CDR2 reads ANQGSEA. This CDR3 is CSVLSTGGSGYTF. The CDR3 DNA reads as TGCAGCGTTCTGTCTACAGGGGGCTCTGGCTACACCTTC.

This clone is medium-sized by share. The V call is TRBV6-8, the J call TRBJ2-1; 8 nucleotides align to TRBD1. Looked up from germline, CDR1 is MNHGY and CDR2 is SAAAGT. V gave up 0 bases and J gave up 5 bases; unmatched junction bases: 9. CDR3 length equals 17 residues. This CDR3 is CASSYSVRGTGNNEQFF. For the CDR3, the DNA is TGTGCCAGCAGTTACTCAGTAAGGGGGACAGGTAACAATGAGCAGTTCTTC.

The chain carries TRBV29-1 and TRBJ1-3; D ambiguous. In germline, CDR1 is SQVTM, CDR2 ANQGSEA. V lost 4 bases and J lost 6, with 13 bases in between. The CDR3 totals 13 residues. The CDR3 nucleotides read TGCAGCGTTGTCGCAGGTATCCTAAACACCATATATTTT. It specifies CSVVAGILNTIYF.

The chain uses TRBV5-1 and TRBJ2-3; no definite D call. The germline V gene has CDR1 SGHRS and CDR2 YFSETQ. V lost 3 bases to trimming and J lost 1 base, with 15 bases between them. The CDR3 is 16 residues long. CDR3 in DNA: TGCGCCAGCAGCTCCCCGACCTCTCAGGGCACAGATACGCAGTATTTT. Encoded protein: CASSSPTSQGTDTQYF.

The gene calls are TRBV6-8 and TRBJ1-5, with TRBD1 identical over 8 bases. Losses at the gene ends were 0 bases for V and 7 bases for J; bases not matched to a gene: 5. This CDR3 comprises 15 residues. Germline CDR1 reads MNHGY; CDR2 reads SAAAGT. The CDR3 region has the DNA TGTGCCAGCAGTTACTCGACAGGGGAGGACCAGCCCCAGCATTTT. The encoded protein is CASSYSTGEDQPQHF.

The rearrangement joins TRBV19 to TRBJ2-2, with D maybe TRBD1 (6 bases). V lost 3 bases and J lost 3, with 14 bases in between. This CDR3 region has 16 residues. Germline CDR1 LNHDA, CDR2 SQIVND (reference sequence). As DNA, the CDR3 is TGTGCCAGTAGTATGAGGGGGACACCTCACACCGGGGAGCTGTTTTTT. The encoded protein is CASSMRGTPHTGELFF.

The chain couples TRBV19 to TRBJ2-7; D is perhaps TRBD1 (7 bases). Germline V CDR1 and CDR2: LNHDA, SQIVND (reference sequence). The CDR3 is made up of 14 amino acids. Trimming removed 3 bases from V and 5 bases from J, with 14 bases in between. CDR3 bases: TGTGCCAGTAGTATCCCCCAGGGGGGCCACGAGCAGTACTTC. The encoded protein is CASSIPQGGHEQYF.

This clone has only a few counts. The chain has TRBV9 and TRBJ2-3; 10 positions agree with TRBD2. Trimming removed 4 bases from V and 4 bases from J; junction bases left unmatched: 9. CDR1 and CDR2 from the germline V gene are SGDLS and YYNGEE. The CDR3 contains 16 residues. CDR3 DNA: TGTGCCAGCAGCTTGAGGGCTAGCGGGAGCTCAGATACGCAGTATTTT. It encodes CASSLRASGSSDTQYF.

A few counts support this clone. The rearrangement links TRBV6-8 to TRBJ1-5; D not certain. There are 16 residues in the CDR3. From germline, CDR1 is MNHGY and CDR2 SAAAGT. Trimming took off 4 bases at V and 5 bases at J, with 18 bases between the two ends. The CDR3 sequence is CASSFDGDSIDQPQHF. CDR3 coding DNA: TGTGCCAGCAGTTTCGATGGAGATAGCATCGATCAGCCCCAGCATTTT.